These 9 T cell receptor beta chains originate from one sample sequenced in a study of T cell clones after liver transplantation. TCRdb's copy holds only in-frame clones and misses some; the assay was immunoSEQ multiplex PCR. The sample includes roughly 72,000 clones, 80% to 85% of them seen just once. The source was CD4+ T cells from blood, collected less than 50 months after liver transplant. Every receptor here comes from a human patient who received a liver transplant. T cells may partly derive from the graft donor.

This chain joins TRBV4-3 and TRBJ1-2; a possible D gene is TRBD1 (6 bases). The CDR3 consists of 16 residues. Germline lookup yields CDR1 LGHNA and CDR2 YSLEER. Between the trimmed V and J ends, which lost 1 base and 3 bases, there was a span of 15 bases. The DNA of the CDR3 is TGCGCCAGCAGCCAAGGGGCCCGACAGGATCACTATGGCTACACCTTC. The encoded protein is CASSQGARQDHYGYTF.

This chain joins TRBV2 and TRBJ2-1; 8 bases fit TRBD1. The CDR3 spans 14 residues. V was clipped by 6 bases and J by 1 base; unmatched bases: 2. The germline gives CDR1 SNHLY, CDR2 FYNNEI. CDR3 sequence reads: CASRRDRSYNEQFF. The CDR3 bases are TGTGCCAGCAGGCGGGACAGGTCCTACAATGAGCAGTTCTTC.

In this sample, this clone turned up once. The chain combines TRBV27 with TRBJ1-6, with D maybe TRBD1 (6 bases). V gave up 4 bases and J gave up 6 bases, with 19 bases separating them. CDR1 and CDR2 from the germline V gene are MNHEY and SMNVEV (reference sequence). The CDR3 loop spans 17 amino acids. CDR3 loop: CASSSPSDRRINSPLHF. The DNA of the CDR3 is TGTGCCAGCAGTTCGCCCTCCGACAGGCGTATTAATTCACCCCTCCACTTT.

V and J are TRBV10-3 and TRBJ2-5; D possibly corresponds to TRBD1 (7 bases). Germline CDR1 and CDR2: ENHRY and SYGVKD. V dropped 6 bases and J dropped 4 bases, with 21 bases sitting between them. The CDR3 sequence is 16 residues long. The CDR3 loop is CAISPTIYRGGETQYF. CDR3 sequence (DNA): TGTGCCATCAGCCCAACAATATACAGGGGAGGAGAGACCCAGTACTTC.

The chain is built from TRBV18 and TRBJ1-1; no reliable D call. The germline V and J ends were trimmed by 2 bases and 4 bases, with 11 bases remaining between them. The CDR3 has 14 amino acids. CDR1 is KGHSH, CDR2 LQKENI, per germline. CDR3 sequence: CASSPGSGVTEAFF. The CDR3 bases are TGTGCCAGCTCACCAGGCAGCGGTGTCACTGAAGCTTTCTTT.

The V and J genes are TRBV7-9 and TRBJ1-2; 9 bases agree with TRBD1. This CDR3 has 16 amino acids. V was pared by 5 bases and J by 4 bases, with 11 bases of the junction left unmatched. CDR1 is SEHNR, CDR2 FQNEAQ, per germline (reference sequence). CDR3 residues: CASSPTSGQGIYGYTF. CDR3 nucleotide sequence: TGTGCCAGCAGCCCCACGTCGGGACAGGGAATCTATGGCTACACCTTC.

The V gene is TRBV19, the J gene TRBJ1-5; a possible D gene is TRBD1 (5 bases). This CDR3 has 16 amino acids. CDR1 is LNHDA, CDR2 SQIVND, per germline (reference sequence). Trimming shortened V by 4 bases and J by 0 bases, and 13 bases separated the two germline ends. The CDR3 DNA reads as TGTGCCAGTAGTAAGCCTGGGAGGGGTAGCAATCAGCCCCAGCATTTT. Protein: CASSKPGRGSNQPQHF.

This clone appeared once. The CDR3 region is CASSLDGWGHQPQHF. As DNA, the CDR3 is TGTGCCAGCAGCTTGGACGGGTGGGGGCATCAGCCCCAGCATTTT. This chain links TRBV5-8 with TRBJ1-5; possibly TRBD1 for D (6 bases). Deletions cut 0 bases from V and 5 bases from J, with 12 bases between. This CDR3 spans 15 amino acids. Germline assignment: CDR1 SGHTS and CDR2 YDEGEE.

This sequence joins TRBV6-5 and TRBJ1-5, with TRBD1 as a possible D gene (5 bases). The germline gives CDR1 MNHEY, CDR2 SVGAGI. This CDR3 has 13 residues. V was cut by 6 bases and J by 6 bases, with 12 bases left in between. CDR3 sequence (DNA): TGTGCCAGCAGCCTACAGGTGCGTCAGCCCCAGCATTTT. Translating gives CASSLQVRQPQHF.